This passage covers 21 T cell receptor beta chains from one sample sequenced in a study of regulatory T cells in long-lasting Graves disease (dated by TCRdb to the early 2020s). The sample's time point label, in plain terms: persistent/refractory GD, antithyroid drugs over 5 years with positive TRAb. RNA was extracted from PBMCs in TRIzol for both TCR sequencing and RNA sequencing. The method behind the library was multiplex PCR. The reads were generated on an Illumina HiSeq 4000. iRepertoire HTBI primers and Arm-PCR amplification of CDR3 regions were used to construct TCR beta libraries. TCRdb handled the public reads itself, with Q25 trimming in fastp and clone calling in MiXCR, and kept productive beta chains. Every distinct CDR3 protein forms one entry, paired with its most common genes and DNA. The sample has around 400,000 distinct CDR3 sequences on record, roughly 25% of them singletons. The biggest ten clones account for around 30% of the sample.

Material: peripheral blood mononuclear cells (PBMCs), obtained when the disease was refractory, from a patient treated with antithyroid drugs. The receptors were gathered from a woman aged 40 to 50 with Graves disease. Donor details come from another sample of the same person, matched by shared clones.

There are a few counts of this clonotype. CDR3 sequence reads: CASRHSSSTGELFF. The CDR3 DNA sequence: TGCGCCAGCAGACATAGTTCGTCCACCGGGGAGCTGTTTTTT. The genes are TRBV10-1 and TRBJ2-2, with D uncertain. V was shortened by 6 bases and J by 4 bases, with 12 bases between the two germline ends. From germline, CDR1 is WNHNN and CDR2 SYGVQD (reference sequence). The length of the CDR3 is 14 residues.

A remark on this clonotype: A much bigger clone sits one base away, suggesting this may be a read error. J is TRBJ2-5 and V is TRBV2; 7 nucleotides agree with TRBD2. The ends lost 6 bases at V and 7 bases at J; junction bases unmatched: 17. Germline CDR1 reads SNHLY; CDR2 reads FYNNEI. The CDR3 spans 16 residues. This CDR3 is CASRTGTGGRSGTQYF. DNA for the CDR3: TGTGCCAGCAGAACCGGGACTGGCGGGAGAAGCGGGACCCAGTACTTC. The complete variable domain, with remaining parts taken from reference TRBV2 and TRBJ2-5, reads EPEVTQTPSHQVTQMGQEVILRCVPISNHLYFYWYRQILGQKVEFLVSFYNNEISEKSEIFDDQFSVERPDGSNFTLKIRSTKLEDSAMYFCASRTGTGGRSGTQYFGPGTRLLVL.

This clonotype was found many times. This chain uses TRBV20-1 with TRBJ2-4, with no clear D. Germline V gives CDR1 DFQATT, CDR2 SNEGSKA (reference sequence). The CDR3 runs to 10 residues. V was pared by 5 bases and J by 8 bases, with 7 bases between. The CDR3 loop reads CSAPSDIQYF. CDR3 DNA: TGCAGTGCTCCCTCCGACATTCAGTACTTC.

This clonotype was seen a handful of times. The chain couples TRBV11-2 to TRBJ2-2, with a weak D call TRBD1 (6 bases). The CDR3 extends over 18 amino acids. V was clipped by 2 bases and J by 0 bases, with 16 bases between them. Germline values: CDR1 SGHAT, CDR2 FQNNGV. The CDR3 sequence: CASSLWGLRLSNTGELFF. For the CDR3, the DNA is TGTGCCAGCAGCTTATGGGGGCTAAGGCTTTCGAACACCGGGGAGCTGTTTTTT.

This clonotype was counted many times. This sequence joins TRBV6-2 or TRBV6-3 and TRBJ1-1; unclear D gene. The CDR3 is 15 amino acids. Germline values: CDR1 MNHEY, CDR2 SVGEGT. The CDR3 is CVTFRDVGLSTEAFF. As DNA, the CDR3 is TGTGTCACATTCCGGGATGTAGGATTAAGCACTGAAGCTTTCTTT.

This chain connects TRBV20-1 to TRBJ2-5; possibly TRBD2 for D (5 bases). The CDR3 runs to 14 residues. Trimming took 0 bases from V and 4 from J, leaving 12 bases between them. CDR1 is DFQATT, CDR2 SNEGSKA, per germline (reference sequence). The CDR3 reads CSARDTGFRETQYF. The CDR3 region has the DNA TGCAGTGCTAGAGATACGGGATTCCGAGAGACCCAGTACTTC.

This clonotype has a handful of counts. The gene calls are TRBV6-1 and TRBJ2-2; 8 bases map to TRBD1. Germline V lookup: CDR1 MNHNS, CDR2 SASEGT. Trimming at V came to 9 bases and at J to 6 bases, leaving 24 bases not matched to a gene. This CDR3 spans 19 amino acids. The CDR3 protein is CARKSGGPRSAHGAGELFF. DNA for the CDR3: TGTGCCAGAAAATCAGGGGGCCCCCGATCGGCACACGGGGCCGGGGAGCTGTTTTTT.

This chain links TRBV5-6 with TRBJ1-5; a possible D gene is TRBD1 (6 bases). Between the trimmed V and J ends, which lost 5 bases and 7 bases, there was a span of 10 bases. The germline CDR1 and CDR2 sequences are SGHDT and YYEEEE. The CDR3 contains 12 residues. The chain's CDR3 is CASSAGTQPQHF. The CDR3 region has the DNA TGTGCCAGCAGTGCAGGGACACAGCCCCAGCATTTT.

J is TRBJ2-6 and V is TRBV27, with a tentative D call TRBD2 (5 bases). The CDR3 runs 18 residues. Germline CDR1 and CDR2: MNHEY and SMNVEV (reference sequence). Trimming left V 5 bases short and J 2 bases short, with 19 bases between. The DNA for the CDR3 is TGTGCCAGCAGTCCCGGACTGGCCCCTTACGCTGGGGCCAACGTCCTGACTTTC. As protein: CASSPGLAPYAGANVLTF.

This clonotype was picked up many times. The chain employs TRBV28 and TRBJ1-1; the D is unclear. Germline-derived CDR1 and CDR2 are MDHEN and SYDVKM. V shed 6 bases and J shed 4 bases, with 12 bases lying between them. This CDR3 is built from 13 residues. Here the CDR3 DNA reads TGTGCCAGCAGCCTACCCCTGGGCACTGAAGCTTTCTTT. It specifies CASSLPLGTEAFF.

This clonotype came up many times. The chain uses TRBV2 and TRBJ1-3; weak D call: TRBD1 (6 bases). The V and J ends lost 7 bases and 0 bases respectively, with 16 bases between them. Germline CDR1 is SNHLY and CDR2 is FYNNEI. The CDR3 extends over 16 amino acids. CDR3 sequence (DNA): TGTGCCAGCAAAAGGACAGTCCGAGCCTCTGGAAACACCATATATTTT. The encoded protein is CASKRTVRASGNTIYF.

This clonotype was counted between two and nine times. The rearrangement links TRBV27 to TRBJ2-2; D tentatively fits TRBD1 or TRBD2 (5 bases each). Trimming removed 3 bases at V and 4 bases at J, with 12 bases between. The CDR3 is made up of 15 amino acids. Germline loops: CDR1 MNHEY, CDR2 SMNVEV (reference sequence). The CDR3 bases are TGTGCCAGCAGTTTCGGGGCTGGAGGCACCGGGGAGCTGTTTTTT. As protein: CASSFGAGGTGELFF.

This clonotype was recorded a few times. CDR3 protein: CASSPNRDRGQYF. The CDR3 DNA reads TGTGCCAGCAGCCCCAACCGGGACAGGGGGCAGTACTTC. V usage is TRBV12-3 or TRBV12-4 and J usage is TRBJ2-4; 11 bases agree with TRBD1. The junction had 8 bases not matched to a gene; V was cut back by 6 bases and J by 13 bases. The CDR3 runs to 13 residues.

The chain has TRBV20-1 and TRBJ2-1, with 8 bases aligning to TRBD2. The CDR3 has 14 residues. The V gene end was trimmed by 7 bases and the J gene end by 5 bases; junction bases not matched to a gene: 10. Germline lookup yields CDR1 DFQATT and CDR2 SNEGSKA (reference sequence). CDR3 protein: CSVSGGPEDNEQFF. In DNA form, the CDR3 reads TGCAGTGTATCGGGGGGGCCCGAGGACAATGAGCAGTTCTTC.

At least ten counts were recorded for this clonotype. V gene TRBV2 combines with J gene TRBJ1-1; 7 nucleotides match TRBD1. The junction had 10 bases not matched to a gene; V was cut back by 6 bases and J by 9 bases. This CDR3 spans 13 amino acids. CDR1 and CDR2 from the germline V gene are SNHLY and FYNNEI. The CDR3 nucleotides read TGTGCCAGCAGGGGGGATCCGGGACAGAAAGCTTTCTTT. Protein product: CASRGDPGQKAFF.

This clonotype has a handful of counts. The chain recombines TRBV5-1 with TRBJ2-7; TRBD2 matches at 8 bases. V shed 1 base, J shed 2 bases, and the junction held 14 bases outside the gene matches. In germline, CDR1 is SGHRS, CDR2 YFSETQ. The CDR3 contains 18 residues. CDR3 region: CASSLRRPGSGTTYEQYF. The CDR3 nucleotides are TGCGCCAGCAGCTTGAGGCGGCCGGGTAGCGGGACCACCTACGAGCAGTACTTC.

By share, this clonotype counts as large (0.1 to 1%). V gene TRBV6-2 or TRBV6-3 combines with J gene TRBJ1-4; D perhaps matches TRBD1 (5 bases). Germline-derived CDR1 and CDR2 are MNHEY and SVGEGT. Trimming removed 8 bases from V and 1 base from J, with 14 bases in between. This CDR3 is built from 15 residues. The CDR3 DNA follows: TGTGCCAGCCAGGATACGGGGCGAACTAATGAAAAACTGTTTTTT. Residues: CASQDTGRTNEKLFF.

The genes are TRBV4-1 and TRBJ2-7, with D perhaps TRBD1 (5 bases). The CDR3 loop spans 14 amino acids. The ends were cut back, 0 bases at V and 8 bases at J, with 14 bases in the middle. CDR1 and CDR2 from the germline V gene are MGHRA and YSYEKL. For the CDR3, the DNA is TGCGCCAGCAGCCAAGACGGCAGGGCCCAGCAGCAGTACTTC. This encodes CASSQDGRAQQQYF.

The rearrangement uses TRBV28 and TRBJ2-4; no reliable D call. This CDR3 comprises 13 residues. The germline V gene has CDR1 MDHEN and CDR2 SYDVKM. V dropped 7 bases and J dropped 0 bases, with 7 bases sitting between them. The CDR3 DNA reads as TGTGCCAGCACCCAGCGAGCCAAAAACATTCAGTACTTC. Translation gives CASTQRAKNIQYF.

Concerning this clonotype itself: This could be a read error, since a much larger clone is one nucleotide away. This CDR3 is missing its conserved last phenylalanine or tryptophan, likely due to a read error. This chain uses TRBV2 with TRBJ2-1; 16 positions match TRBD2. Trimming removed 8 bases from V and 6 bases from J; junction bases left unmatched: 16. The CDR3 has 19 amino acids. Looked up from germline, CDR1 is SNHLY and CDR2 is FYNNEI. The CDR3 protein is CASPAPGLAGGGFTNEQFL. CDR3 in DNA: TGTGCCAGCCCAGCACCGGGACTAGCGGGAGGGGGTTTCACCAATGAGCAGTTCCTC.

This clonotype came up a few times. The chain uses TRBV6-2 or TRBV6-3 and TRBJ1-1, with D perhaps matching TRBD1 (5 bases). Per the germline V gene, CDR1 is MNHEY and CDR2 is SVGEGT. This CDR3 is built from 14 residues. Trimming cost V 0 bases and J 6 bases, with 11 bases left between them. CDR3 sequence (DNA): TGTGCCAGCAGTTACTCCCCGATGGGGGCTGAAGCTTTCTTT. Amino acid sequence: CASSYSPMGAEAFF.